This T cell receptor beta chain was sequenced during a study of Tregs in tolerant kidney transplant recipients. Study results and caveats: Some patients' samples used different primers over time, so nucleotide sequences weren't comparable. In tolerant patients, donor-specific Tregs outgrew total Tregs, suggesting antigen-driven expansion. Biological reproducibility was not directly addressed, but technical replication error appeared minimal.

Repertoires were generated with immunoSEQ multiplex PCR, while TCRdb's copy carries only in-frame clones and drops some. The table includes roughly 66,000 clones, over 85% detected once. Germline assignment: CDR1 SNHLY and CDR2 FYNNEI. CDR3 size: 15 residues. V was trimmed by 4 bases and J by 4 bases, leaving 14 bases between them. Thawed PBMCs were FACS-sorted into unstimulated CD4+CD25+CD127- regulatory T cells, CD4+CD25- non-regulatory cells, CD4 and CD8 cells. In regard to this clone: Its antigen is currently unknown.

The chain couples TRBV2 to TRBJ1-5; D remains unclear. The sequencing used CD8+ T cells from blood, collected before the transplant. The source is a human donor who received a combined kidney and bone marrow transplant. This CDR3 reads CASSVYRSRNQPQHF. CDR3 sequence (DNA): TGTGCCAGCAGTGTTTATCGCTCGAGGAATCAGCCCCAGCATTTT. The full variable domain, in which reference TRBV2 and TRBJ1-5 provide the parts outside the CDR3, is EPEVTQTPSHQVTQMGQEVILRCVPISNHLYFYWYRQILGQKVEFLVSFYNNEISEKSEIFDDQFSVERPDGSNFTLKIRSTKLEDSAMYFCASSVYRSRNQPQHFGDGTRLSIL.